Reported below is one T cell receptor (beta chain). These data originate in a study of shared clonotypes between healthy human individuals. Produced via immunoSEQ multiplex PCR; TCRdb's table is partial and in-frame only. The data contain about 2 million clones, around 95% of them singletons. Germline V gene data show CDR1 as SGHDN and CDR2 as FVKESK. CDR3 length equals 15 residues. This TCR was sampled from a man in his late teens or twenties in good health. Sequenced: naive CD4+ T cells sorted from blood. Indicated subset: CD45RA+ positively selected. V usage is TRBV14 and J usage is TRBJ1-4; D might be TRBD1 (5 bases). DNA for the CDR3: TGTGCTTCCCGCGCCCAGGGTTTGTCTAATGAAAAACTGTTTTTT. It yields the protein CASRAQGLSNEKLFF.